These T cell receptor beta chains were read from a single sample in a study of blood T cell repertoires in COVID-19. Sequencing used immunoSEQ multiplex PCR; TCRdb keeps in-frame clones, though not all of them. Of about 350,000 clones in the sample, about nine tenths are singletons; the top ten hold 7.5% to 10%. Specimen: peripheral blood. Receptor source: a man aged 30 to 39 with COVID-19, enrolled during active disease. The CDR3 runs from the conserved cysteine through the conserved F or W. D genes are given only for firm matches. Size values are once, few and many counts, or a class for expanded clones, and some rows have none.

v_gene	d_gene	abundance	j_gene	CDR3aa	CDR3nt
TRBV28	TRBD1	.	TRBJ1-5	CASRQGINQPQHF	TGTGCCAGCAGACAGGGGATTAATCAGCCCCAGCATTTT
TRBV4-2	TRBD1	few	TRBJ1-2	CASSQDTGGYGYTF	TGTGCCAGCAGCCAAGACACAGGGGGCTATGGCTACACCTTC
TRBV6-5	.	.	TRBJ2-1	CASSLTGTHNEQFF	TGTGCCAGCAGTTTAACAGGGACCCACAATGAGCAGTTCTTC
TRBV5-1	TRBD1	.	TRBJ1-6	CASSAGQGTSNSPLHF	TGCGCCAGCAGCGCCGGACAGGGAACTAGTAATTCACCCCTCCACTTT
TRBV4-1	TRBD2	.	TRBJ2-7	CASSSPGLATYEQYF	TGCGCCAGCAGCAGCCCGGGACTAGCGACGTACGAGCAGTACTTC
TRBV7-9	.	.	TRBJ2-7	CASSLDDVPGKCLYF	TGTGCCAGCAGCTTAGATGATGTCCCGGGGAAATGTCTGTACTTC
TRBV7-9	TRBD1	.	TRBJ1-1	CASSLAGTGVIEAFF	TGTGCCAGCAGCTTAGCGGGGACAGGGGTAATTGAAGCTTTCTTT
TRBV19	.	.	TRBJ1-2	CASDKGDGYTF	TGTGCCAGTGATAAAGGGGATGGCTACACCTTC
TRBV19	TRBD1	.	TRBJ2-7	CASSMMAGTGRDRQYF	TGTGCCAGTAGTATGATGGCCGGGACAGGGAGGGACCGGCAGTACTTC
TRBV11-3	TRBD2	.	TRBJ2-2	CASSSGTSGSRTGELFF	TGTGCCAGCAGCTCAGGGACTAGCGGGAGTCGGACCGGGGAGCTGTTTTTT
TRBV11-2	TRBD1	.	TRBJ1-5	CASSRQGAWQPQHF	TGTGCCAGCAGTAGACAGGGGGCTTGGCAGCCCCAGCATTTT
TRBV28	TRBD2	once	TRBJ2-1	CASTGGFAGGLLLNEQFF	TGTGCCAGCACCGGGGGGTTCGCGGGAGGGCTTCTCCTCAATGAGCAGTTCTTC
TRBV19	TRBD2	.	TRBJ2-7	CASSLLGGTYEQYF	TGTGCCAGTAGTCTGCTCGGGGGGACCTACGAGCAGTACTTC
TRBV4-3	TRBD1	once	TRBJ2-7	CASSQAARGRYEQYF	TGCGCCAGCAGCCAAGCGGCCAGGGGGCGCTACGAGCAGTACTTC
TRBV4-2	.	once	TRBJ2-3	CASSQDLPRGLGGTDTQYF	TGTGCCAGCAGCCAAGATCTCCCTAGGGGGTTAGGGGGCACAGATACGCAGTATTTT
TRBV24-1	.	.	TRBJ2-3	CATSEPGQGGRDTQYF	TGTGCCACCAGTGAACCGGGACAGGGCGGGAGGGATACGCAGTATTTT
TRBV28	TRBD1	few	TRBJ1-1	CASSSGQAVEAFF	TGTGCCAGCAGTTCCGGACAGGCGGTTGAAGCTTTCTTT
TRBV5-1	TRBD1	.	TRBJ2-3	CASSPPTGADTQYF	TGCGCCAGCAGCCCTCCGACAGGGGCAGATACGCAGTATTTT
TRBV12-5	.	.	TRBJ2-2	CASGKGDTGELFF	TGTGCTAGTGGGAAGGGGGACACCGGGGAGCTGTTTTTT
TRBV4-1	TRBD2	.	TRBJ2-3	CASSQEYASGSLDTQYF	TGCGCCAGCAGCCAAGAATACGCTAGCGGGAGTTTAGATACGCAGTATTTT
TRBV4-3	TRBD2	.	TRBJ2-3	CASSQSSGRSDTQYF	TGCGCCAGCAGCCAATCTAGCGGGAGGTCAGATACGCAGTATTTT
TRBV7-2	TRBD2	once	TRBJ2-7	CASSSRVAGGYEQYF	TGTGCCAGCAGCTCCCGGGTAGCGGGAGGCTACGAGCAGTACTTC
TRBV5-4	TRBD1	.	TRBJ1-4	CASSLSTGTQTNEKLFF	TGTGCCAGCAGTCTCTCGACAGGGACCCAAACTAATGAAAAACTGTTTTTT
TRBV7-9	.	once	TRBJ2-7	CASSLISSGSYEQYF	TGTGCCAGCAGCTTAATAAGTTCCGGTTCCTACGAGCAGTACTTC
TRBV2	.	.	TRBJ1-5	CASTGHPHQPQHF	TGTGCCAGCACGGGACATCCTCATCAGCCCCAGCATTTT
TRBV29-1	.	.	TRBJ1-5	CSVEGRGQPQHF	TGCAGCGTTGAAGGCCGAGGTCAGCCCCAGCATTTT
TRBV7-2	.	few	TRBJ1-1	CASSFQAWGVTEAFF	TGTGCCAGCAGCTTCCAAGCTTGGGGGGTCACTGAAGCTTTCTTT
TRBV9	.	.	TRBJ1-3	CASSARDWGHGDTIYF	TGTGCCAGCAGCGCCCGGGACTGGGGCCATGGGGACACCATATATTTT